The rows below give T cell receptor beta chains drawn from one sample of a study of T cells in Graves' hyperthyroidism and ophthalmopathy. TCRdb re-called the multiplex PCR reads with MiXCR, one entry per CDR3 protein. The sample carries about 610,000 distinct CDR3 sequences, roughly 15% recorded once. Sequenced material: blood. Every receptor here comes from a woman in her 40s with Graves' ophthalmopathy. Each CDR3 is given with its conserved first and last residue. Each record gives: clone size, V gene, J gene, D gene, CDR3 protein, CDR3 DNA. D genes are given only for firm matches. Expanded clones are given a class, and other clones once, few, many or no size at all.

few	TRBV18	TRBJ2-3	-	CASSPPSRVDTQYF	TGTGCCAGCTCACCACCTTCCCGGGTGGATACGCAGTATTTT
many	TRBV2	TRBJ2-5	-	CASSSRLGETQYF	TGTGCCAGCAGTTCTAGACTGGGAGAGACCCAGTACTTC
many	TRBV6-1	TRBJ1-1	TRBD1	CASSSFRDSRRTTTEAFF	TGTGCCAGCAGCTCATTCCGGGACAGCCGTAGAACTACCACTGAAGCTTTCTTT
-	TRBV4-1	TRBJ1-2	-	CASSQGRSYGYTF	TGCGCCAGCAGCCAAGGTCGCTCCTATGGCTACACCTTC
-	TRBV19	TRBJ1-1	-	CASSSLTYVAAEAFF	TGTGCCAGTAGTTCACTGACATACGTCGCTGCTGAAGCTTTCTTT
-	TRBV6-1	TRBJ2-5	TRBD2	CASSDGGGGLLETQYF	TGTGCCAGCAGTGATGGGGGGGGGGGTCTCTTGGAGACCCAGTACTTC
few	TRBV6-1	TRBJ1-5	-	CASSDPYGGQPQHF	TGTGCCAGCAGTGACCCCTATGGGGGTCAGCCCCAGCATTTT
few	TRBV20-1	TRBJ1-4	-	CSARVGQNNEKLFF	TGCAGTGCTAGAGTTGGACAGAACAATGAAAAACTGTTTTTT
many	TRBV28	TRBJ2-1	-	CASSLFTGWNEQFF	TGTGCCAGCAGTTTATTCACAGGGTGGAATGAGCAGTTCTTC
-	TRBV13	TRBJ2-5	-	CASSLAGSVQETQYF	TGTGCCAGCAGCTTAGCTGGTAGCGTCCAAGAGACCCAGTACTTC
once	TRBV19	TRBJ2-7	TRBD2	CASSILAGGYEQYF	TGTGCCAGTAGTATATTAGCGGGAGGCTACGAGCAGTACTTC
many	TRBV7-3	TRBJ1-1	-	CASSLSGTGAEAFF	TGTGCCAGCAGCTTGTCAGGGACCGGGGCTGAAGCTTTCTTT
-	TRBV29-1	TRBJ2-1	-	CSVVTGVDEQFF	TGCAGCGTTGTAACGGGGGTGGATGAGCAGTTCTTC
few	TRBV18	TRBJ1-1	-	CASSPGVGQMNTEAFF	TGTGCCAGCTCACCGGGGGTCGGACAGATGAACACTGAAGCTTTCTTT
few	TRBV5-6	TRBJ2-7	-	CASSYTSSGYEQYF	TGTGCCAGCAGCTACACATCTTCAGGGTACGAGCAGTACTTC
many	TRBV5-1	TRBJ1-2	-	CASSSATDYGYTF	TGCGCCAGCAGCTCGGCTACAGACTATGGCTACACCTTC
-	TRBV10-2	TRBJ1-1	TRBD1	CASRAGGNTEAFF	TGCGCCAGCAGGGCAGGGGGTAACACTGAAGCTTTCTTT
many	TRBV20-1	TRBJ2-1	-	CSASDSYNEQFF	TGCAGTGCATCGGACAGCTACAATGAGCAGTTCTTC
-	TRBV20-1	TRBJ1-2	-	CSALVGGISTRSGYTF	TGCAGTGCCTTAGTAGGGGGGATATCTACACGAAGTGGCTACACCTTC
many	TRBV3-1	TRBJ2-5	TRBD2	CASSQDQLAGEKAQYF	TGTGCCAGCAGCCAAGACCAACTAGCGGGGGAGAAGGCCCAGTACTTC
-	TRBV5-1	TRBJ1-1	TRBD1	CASSLWQGAYTEAFF	TGCGCCAGCAGCTTATGGCAGGGGGCGTACACTGAAGCTTTCTTT
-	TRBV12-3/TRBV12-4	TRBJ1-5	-	CASSPGADTQHF	TGTGCCAGCAGCCCCGGGGCAGATACGCAGCATTTT
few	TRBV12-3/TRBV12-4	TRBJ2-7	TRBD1	CASTPATGVPYEQYF	TGTGCCAGCACCCCAGCCACAGGGGTACCCTACGAGCAGTACTTC
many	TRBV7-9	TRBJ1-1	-	CASQIGPEAFF	TGTGCCAGCCAGATAGGGCCTGAAGCTTTCTTT